This TCR beta chain is from a study of T cell changes during pregnancy in multiple sclerosis. Germline V gives CDR1 SGHAT, CDR2 FQNNGV. The junction had 10 bases not matched to a gene; V was cut back by 1 base and J by 2 bases. There are 18 residues in the CDR3. Sequencing was performed with immunoSEQ multiplex PCR; in TCRdb, only in-frame clones are kept and a portion is missing. The data contain roughly 49,000 clones, under 90% of them singletons. Material: peripheral blood, obtained in the first trimester of pregnancy. This clonotype was obtained from a female donor in good health, enrolled as a control in a pregnancy study. The chain is built from TRBV11-2 and TRBJ2-1, with 8 nucleotides matching TRBD1. Written as DNA, the CDR3 is TGTGCCAGCAGCTTAGGGGGGATGGGGACAGGAGCCTACAATGAGCAGTTCTTC. The encoded protein is CASSLGGMGTGAYNEQFF.